This TCR beta chain is from a study of blood T cell repertoires in COVID-19. The wider study: Collection of acute and convalescent COVID-19 samples took place in the United States, Italy and Spain. Sources were T cells, B-cell-depleted T cells, or PBMCs; the material itself was cDNA or gDNA.

Authors' methods: Estimated nucleated cell counts came from reference gene primer amplification. Data came from immunoSEQ multiplex PCR; TCRdb stores just in-frame clones and leaves some out. That table supplies the V and J calls and clone size; D and trimming were determined from the DNA. The sample consists of 200,000 to 250,000 clones, roughly 84% of them appearing once. The CDR3 has 15 residues. Trimming cost V 3 bases and J 0 bases, with 13 bases left between them. Germline CDR1 is SGHDT and CDR2 is YYEEEE. The sequence came from a woman of 80 years or more with acute or convalescent COVID-19. Sequencing used peripheral blood. J is TRBJ2-7 and V is TRBV5-6, with D maybe TRBD2 (5 bases). The CDR3 nucleotides read TGTGCCAGCAGCTCGGGGTCCCGATACTCCTACGAGCAGTACTTC. It codes for CASSSGSRYSYEQYF.